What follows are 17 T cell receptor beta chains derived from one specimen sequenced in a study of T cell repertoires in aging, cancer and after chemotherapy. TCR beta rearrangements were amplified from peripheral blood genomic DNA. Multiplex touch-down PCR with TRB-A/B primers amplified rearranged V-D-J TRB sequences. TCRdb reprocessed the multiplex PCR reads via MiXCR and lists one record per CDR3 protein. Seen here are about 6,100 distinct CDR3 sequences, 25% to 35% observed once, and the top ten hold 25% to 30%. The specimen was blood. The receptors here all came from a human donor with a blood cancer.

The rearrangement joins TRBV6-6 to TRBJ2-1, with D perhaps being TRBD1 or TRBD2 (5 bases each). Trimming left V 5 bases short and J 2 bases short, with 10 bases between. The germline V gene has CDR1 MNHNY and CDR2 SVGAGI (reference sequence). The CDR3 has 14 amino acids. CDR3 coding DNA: TGTGCCAGCAGTGGGACCCTAGCCTACAATGAGCAGTTCTTC. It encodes CASSGTLAYNEQFF.

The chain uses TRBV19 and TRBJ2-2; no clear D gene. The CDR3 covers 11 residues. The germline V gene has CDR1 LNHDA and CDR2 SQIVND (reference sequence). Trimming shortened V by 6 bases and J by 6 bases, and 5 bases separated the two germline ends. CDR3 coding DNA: TGTGCCAGTAGCCCCCCCGGGGAGCTGTTTTTT. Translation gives CASSPPGELFF.

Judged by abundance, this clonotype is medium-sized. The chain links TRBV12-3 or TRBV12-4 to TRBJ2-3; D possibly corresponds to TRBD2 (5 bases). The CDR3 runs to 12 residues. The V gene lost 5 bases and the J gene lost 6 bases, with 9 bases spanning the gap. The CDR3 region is CASSRTGDTQYF. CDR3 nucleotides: TGTGCCAGCAGTCGGACTGGGGATACGCAGTATTTT.

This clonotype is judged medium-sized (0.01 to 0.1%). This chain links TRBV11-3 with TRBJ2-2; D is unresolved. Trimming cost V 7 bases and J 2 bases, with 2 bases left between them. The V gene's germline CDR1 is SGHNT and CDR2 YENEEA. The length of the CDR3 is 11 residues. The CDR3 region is CASTNTGELFF. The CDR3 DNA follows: TGTGCCAGCACCAACACCGGGGAGCTGTTTTTT.

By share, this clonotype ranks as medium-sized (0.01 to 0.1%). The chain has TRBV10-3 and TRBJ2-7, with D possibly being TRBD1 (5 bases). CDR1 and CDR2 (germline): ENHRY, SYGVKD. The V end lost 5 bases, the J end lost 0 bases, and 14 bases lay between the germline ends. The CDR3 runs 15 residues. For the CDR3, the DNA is TGTGCCATCAGTCGGACACCCACCACCTCCTACGAGCAGTACTTC. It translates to CAISRTPTTSYEQYF.

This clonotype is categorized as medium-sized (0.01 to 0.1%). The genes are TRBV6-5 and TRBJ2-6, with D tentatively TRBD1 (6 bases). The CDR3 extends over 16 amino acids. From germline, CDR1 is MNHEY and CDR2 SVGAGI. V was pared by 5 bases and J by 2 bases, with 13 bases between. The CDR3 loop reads CASSLTGPPGANVLTF. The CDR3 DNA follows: TGTGCCAGCAGTCTCACAGGGCCGCCTGGGGCCAACGTCCTGACTTTC.

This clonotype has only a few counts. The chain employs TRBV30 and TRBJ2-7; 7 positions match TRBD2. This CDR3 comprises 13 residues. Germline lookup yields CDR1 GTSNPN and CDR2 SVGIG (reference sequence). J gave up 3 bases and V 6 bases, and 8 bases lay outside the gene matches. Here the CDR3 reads CACNGREFYEQYF. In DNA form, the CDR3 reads TGTGCCTGCAATGGGCGGGAGTTCTACGAGCAGTACTTC. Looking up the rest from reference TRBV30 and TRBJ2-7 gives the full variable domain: SQTIHQWPATLVQPVGSPLSLECTVEGTSNPNLYWYRQAAGRGLQLLFYSVGIGQISSEVPQNLSASRPQDRQFILSSKKLLLSDSGFYLCACNGREFYEQYFGPGTRLTVT.

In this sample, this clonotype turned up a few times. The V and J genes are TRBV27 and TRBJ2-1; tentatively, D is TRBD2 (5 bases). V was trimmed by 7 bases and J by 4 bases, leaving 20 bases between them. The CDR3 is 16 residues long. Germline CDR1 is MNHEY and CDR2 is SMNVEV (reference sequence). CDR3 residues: CASTGVSWGAYNEQFF. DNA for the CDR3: TGTGCCAGCACCGGGGTGAGCTGGGGTGCGTACAATGAGCAGTTCTTC.

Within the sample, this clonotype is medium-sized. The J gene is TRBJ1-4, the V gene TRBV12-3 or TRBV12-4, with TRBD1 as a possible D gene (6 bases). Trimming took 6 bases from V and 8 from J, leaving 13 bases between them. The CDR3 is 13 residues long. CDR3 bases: TGTGCCAGCAGGACAGGCCTGAGGGAAAAACTGTTTTTT. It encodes CASRTGLREKLFF.

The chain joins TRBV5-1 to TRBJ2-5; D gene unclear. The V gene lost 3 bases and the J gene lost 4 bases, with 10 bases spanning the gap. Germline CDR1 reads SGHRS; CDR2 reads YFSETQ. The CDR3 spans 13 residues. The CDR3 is CASSSLRLETQYF. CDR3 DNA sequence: TGCGCCAGCAGCTCTCTCCGATTAGAGACCCAGTACTTC.

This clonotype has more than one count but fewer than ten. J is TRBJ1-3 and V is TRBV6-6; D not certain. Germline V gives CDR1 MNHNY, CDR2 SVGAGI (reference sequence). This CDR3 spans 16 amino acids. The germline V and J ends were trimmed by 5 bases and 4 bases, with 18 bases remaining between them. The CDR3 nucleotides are TGTGCCAGCAGTGAACTGGTAGGATCGGGCGGAAACACCATATATTTT. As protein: CASSELVGSGGNTIYF.

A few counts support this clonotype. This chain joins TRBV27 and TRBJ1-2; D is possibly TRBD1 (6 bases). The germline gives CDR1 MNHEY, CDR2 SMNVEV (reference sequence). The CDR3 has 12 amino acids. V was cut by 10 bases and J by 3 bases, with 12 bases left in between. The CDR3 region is CATRGRYYGYTF. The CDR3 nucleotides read TGTGCCACCAGGGGACGGTACTATGGCTACACCTTC.

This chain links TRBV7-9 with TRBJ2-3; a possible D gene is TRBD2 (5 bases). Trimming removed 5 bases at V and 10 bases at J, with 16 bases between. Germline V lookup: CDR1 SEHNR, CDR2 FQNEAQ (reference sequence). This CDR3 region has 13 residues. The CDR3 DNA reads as TGTGCCAGCAGCCGTACCCACGCGGGCGCGCAGTATTTT. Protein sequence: CASSRTHAGAQYF.

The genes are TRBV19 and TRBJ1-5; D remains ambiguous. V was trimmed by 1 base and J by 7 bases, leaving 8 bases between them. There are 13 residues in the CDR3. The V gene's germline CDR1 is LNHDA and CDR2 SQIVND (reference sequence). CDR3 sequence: CASSIGGSQPQHF. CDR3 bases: TGTGCCAGTAGTATAGGGGGTTCACAGCCCCAGCATTTT.

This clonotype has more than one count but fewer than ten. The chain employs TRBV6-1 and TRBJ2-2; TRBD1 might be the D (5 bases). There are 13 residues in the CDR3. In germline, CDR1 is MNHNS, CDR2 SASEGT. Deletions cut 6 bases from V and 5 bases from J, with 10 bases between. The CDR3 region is CASRGRGTGELFF. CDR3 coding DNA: TGTGCCAGCAGGGGGCGCGGTACCGGGGAGCTGTTTTTT.

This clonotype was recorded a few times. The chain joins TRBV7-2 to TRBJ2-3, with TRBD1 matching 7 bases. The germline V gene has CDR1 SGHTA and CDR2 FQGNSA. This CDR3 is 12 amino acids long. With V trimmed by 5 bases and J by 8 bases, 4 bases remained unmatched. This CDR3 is CASSQGVGTQYF. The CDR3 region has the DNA TGTGCCAGCAGCCAGGGGGTGGGTACGCAGTATTTT.

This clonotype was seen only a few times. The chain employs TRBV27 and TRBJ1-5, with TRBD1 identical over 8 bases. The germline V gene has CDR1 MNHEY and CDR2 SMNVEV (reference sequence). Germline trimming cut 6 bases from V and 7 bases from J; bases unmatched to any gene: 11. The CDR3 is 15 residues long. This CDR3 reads CASSRRAQGDQPQHF. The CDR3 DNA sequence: TGTGCCAGCAGCAGAAGAGCACAGGGGGACCAGCCCCAGCATTTT.